This T cell receptor (beta chain) was profiled in a study of glioma-infiltrating T cells after dendritic cell vaccination. Background on the study: Three intradermal dendritic cell vaccine injections were given every two weeks.

Germline V CDR1 and CDR2: LNHDA, SQIVND (reference sequence). The V and J ends lost 0 bases and 7 bases respectively, with 12 bases between them. The CDR3 runs 14 residues. This table comes from immunoSEQ multiplex PCR, and its TCRdb copy is limited to in-frame clones, with some not included. The sample contains around 87,000 clones, roughly 87% of which appear only once. Time point denoted: after dendritic cell vaccination, including at tumor progression/relapse. The specimen was blood, collected after dendritic cell vaccination. This receptor was identified in a human donor with glioblastoma. The chain has TRBV19 and TRBJ1-1; D is unclear. CDR3 in amino acids: CASSIEVEGSEAFF. DNA for the CDR3: TGTGCCAGTAGTATAGAAGTCGAGGGCAGTGAAGCTTTCTTT.